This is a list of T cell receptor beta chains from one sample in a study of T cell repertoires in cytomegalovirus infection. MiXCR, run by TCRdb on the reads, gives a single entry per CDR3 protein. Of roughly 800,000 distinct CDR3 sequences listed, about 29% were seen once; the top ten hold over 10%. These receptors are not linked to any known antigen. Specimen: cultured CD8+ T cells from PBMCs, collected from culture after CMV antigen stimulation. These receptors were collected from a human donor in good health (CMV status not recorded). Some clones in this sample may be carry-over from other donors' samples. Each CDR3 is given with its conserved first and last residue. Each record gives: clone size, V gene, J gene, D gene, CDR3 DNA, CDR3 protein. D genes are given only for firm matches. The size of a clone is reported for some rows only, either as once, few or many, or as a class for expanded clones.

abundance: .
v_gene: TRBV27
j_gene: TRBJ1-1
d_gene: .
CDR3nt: TGTGCCAGCAGTTTCGGATTCGGGGAAGCTTTCTTT
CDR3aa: CASSFGFGEAFF

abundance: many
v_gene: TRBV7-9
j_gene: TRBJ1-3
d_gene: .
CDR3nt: TGTGCCAGCAGCTTATCCGACACCATATATTTT
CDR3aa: CASSLSDTIYF

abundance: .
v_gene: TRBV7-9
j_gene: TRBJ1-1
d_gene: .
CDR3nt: TGTGCCAGCCTGAGGGGCCCGAACACTGAAGCTTTCTTT
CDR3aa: CASLRGPNTEAFF

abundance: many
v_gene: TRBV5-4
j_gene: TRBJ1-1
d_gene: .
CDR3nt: TGTGCCAGCAGCTTGGTAGGGTCGAGGAACACTGAAGCTTTCTTT
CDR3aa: CASSLVGSRNTEAFF

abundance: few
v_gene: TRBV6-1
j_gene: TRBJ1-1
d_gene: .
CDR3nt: TGTGCCAGCAGTGAAGACTTTACGGAGAACACTGAAGCTTTCTTT
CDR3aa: CASSEDFTENTEAFF

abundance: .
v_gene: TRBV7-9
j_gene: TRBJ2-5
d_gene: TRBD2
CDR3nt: TGTGCCAGCCTCGAAGCGGGGGGTTATCAAGAGACCCAGTACTTC
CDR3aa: CASLEAGGYQETQYF

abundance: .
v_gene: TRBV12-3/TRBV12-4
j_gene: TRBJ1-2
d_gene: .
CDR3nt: TGTGCCAGCAGTACCCTGACTATGGGGGTCTCGTATGGCTACACCTTC
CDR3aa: CASSTLTMGVSYGYTF

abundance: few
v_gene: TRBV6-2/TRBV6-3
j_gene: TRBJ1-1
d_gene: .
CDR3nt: TGTGCCAGCAGTTACTCGGGTAAGGGCACTGAAGCTTTCTTT
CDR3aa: CASSYSGKGTEAFF

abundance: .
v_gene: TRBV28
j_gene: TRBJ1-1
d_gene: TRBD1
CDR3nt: TGTGCCAGCAGTTTAGCCCCGACAGGGTCGACTGAAGCTTTCTTT
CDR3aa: CASSLAPTGSTEAFF

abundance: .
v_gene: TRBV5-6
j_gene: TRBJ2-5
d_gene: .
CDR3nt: TGTGCCAGCAGCTCCCGGACAGCGTACCAAGAGACCCAGTACTTC
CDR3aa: CASSSRTAYQETQYF

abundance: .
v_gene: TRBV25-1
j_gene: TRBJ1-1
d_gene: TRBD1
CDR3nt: TGTGCCAGCAGTGATCCCGCCCGACAGGGAGACACTGAAGCTTTCTTT
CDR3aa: CASSDPARQGDTEAFF

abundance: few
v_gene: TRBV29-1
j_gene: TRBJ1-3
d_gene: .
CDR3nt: TGCAGCGTTGAAGGCCCAGGAGGGGACAACTCTGGAAACACCATATATTTT
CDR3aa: CSVEGPGGDNSGNTIYF

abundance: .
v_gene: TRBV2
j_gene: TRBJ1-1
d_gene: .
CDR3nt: TGTGCCAGCATGGGAGGAGGGGACACTGAAGCTTTCTTT
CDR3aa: CASMGGGDTEAFF

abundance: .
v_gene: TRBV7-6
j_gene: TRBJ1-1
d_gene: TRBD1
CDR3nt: TGTGCCAGCAGCCGCCTCACAGGGGACACTGAAGCTTTCTTT
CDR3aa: CASSRLTGDTEAFF

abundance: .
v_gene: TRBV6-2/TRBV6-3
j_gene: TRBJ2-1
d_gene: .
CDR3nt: TGTGCCAGCAGACAGTACCATGAGCAGTTCTTC
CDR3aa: CASRQYHEQFF

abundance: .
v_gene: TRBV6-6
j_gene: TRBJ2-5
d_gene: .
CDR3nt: TGTGCCAGCATTTCCGGGACAAGAGAGACCCAGTACTTC
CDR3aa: CASISGTRETQYF

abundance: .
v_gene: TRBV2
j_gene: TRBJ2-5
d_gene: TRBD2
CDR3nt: TGTGCCAGTTTTGGAACGGGGGGGTTTGGGGAGACCCAGTACTTC
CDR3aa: CASFGTGGFGETQYF

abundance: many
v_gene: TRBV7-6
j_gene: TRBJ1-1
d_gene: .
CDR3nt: TGTGCCAGCAGCGCGCCCAGAACAGTCGGTGGGACTGAAGCTTTCTTT
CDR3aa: CASSAPRTVGGTEAFF

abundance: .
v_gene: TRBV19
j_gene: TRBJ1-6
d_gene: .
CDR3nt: TGTGCCAGTAGTATCGTTTGGGAGAGTGAATTCGTCCCCTATAATTCACCCCTCCACTTT
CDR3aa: CASSIVWESEFVPYNSPLHF

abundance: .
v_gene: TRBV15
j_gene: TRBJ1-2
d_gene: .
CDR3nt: TGTGCCACCAGCAGCCGCTACGGCTACACCTTC
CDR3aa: CATSSRYGYTF

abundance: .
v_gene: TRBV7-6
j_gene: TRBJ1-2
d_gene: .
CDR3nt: TGTGCCAGCAGCTTAGTATCCTTGTCTAACTATGGCTACACCTTC
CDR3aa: CASSLVSLSNYGYTF

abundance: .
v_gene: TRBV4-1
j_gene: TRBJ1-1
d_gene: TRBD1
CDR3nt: TGCGCCAGCAGCCAAGGGAGGACAGGGTACACTGAAGCTTTCTTT
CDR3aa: CASSQGRTGYTEAFF

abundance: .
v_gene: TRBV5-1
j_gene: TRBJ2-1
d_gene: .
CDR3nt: TGCGCCAGCAGCTTGTGGGGTGGGGGGATTCGGGATGAGCAGTTCTTC
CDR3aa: CASSLWGGGIRDEQFF

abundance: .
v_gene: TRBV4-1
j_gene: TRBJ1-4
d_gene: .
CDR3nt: TGCGCCAGCAGCCAAGCCGACCGTTCAGAAAAACTGTTTTTT
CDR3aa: CASSQADRSEKLFF

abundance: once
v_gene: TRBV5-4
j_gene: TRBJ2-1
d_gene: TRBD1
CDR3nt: TGTGCCAGCCGGGCGGAGGTCCGGGACAGGGGGTACAATGAGCAGTTCTTC
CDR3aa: CASRAEVRDRGYNEQFF

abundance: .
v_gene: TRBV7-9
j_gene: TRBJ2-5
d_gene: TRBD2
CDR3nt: TGTGCCAGCAGCTTAGGGGATACTAGCGGGGGAAACCAAGAGACCCAGTACTTC
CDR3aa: CASSLGDTSGGNQETQYF

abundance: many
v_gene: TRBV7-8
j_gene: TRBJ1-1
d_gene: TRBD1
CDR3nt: TGTGCCAGCAGCTTAGCGCAAGGGGGCGGGAACACTGAAGCTTTCTTT
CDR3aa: CASSLAQGGGNTEAFF

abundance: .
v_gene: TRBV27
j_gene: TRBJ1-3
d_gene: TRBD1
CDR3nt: TGTGCCAGCAGTTTATTCGGGACAGGGACTATCGAGGGAAACACCATATATTTT
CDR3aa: CASSLFGTGTIEGNTIYF

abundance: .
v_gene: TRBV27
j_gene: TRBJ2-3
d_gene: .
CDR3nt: TGTGCCAGCAGTTTAGTTTCCGGGCCCACAGATACGCAGTATTTT
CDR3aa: CASSLVSGPTDTQYF

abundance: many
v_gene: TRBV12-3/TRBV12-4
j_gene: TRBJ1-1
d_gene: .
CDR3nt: TGTGCCAGCAGTTTCGGATCAGCGAACACTGAAGCTTTCTTT
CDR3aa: CASSFGSANTEAFF

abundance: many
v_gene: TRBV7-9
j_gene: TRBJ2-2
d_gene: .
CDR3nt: TGTGCCAGCAGGGACTGGAGGGGGACCGGGGAGCTGTTTTTT
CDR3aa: CASRDWRGTGELFF

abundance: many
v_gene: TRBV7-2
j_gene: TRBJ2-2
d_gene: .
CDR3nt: TGTGCCAGCAGCTTACGACTACCTAATCCGGCGGGGATCGGGGAGCTGTTTTTT
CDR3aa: CASSLRLPNPAGIGELFF

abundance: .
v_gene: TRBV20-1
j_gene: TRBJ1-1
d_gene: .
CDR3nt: TGCAGTGCTAGAGTTTTAACCATGGGAACTGAAGCTTTCTTT
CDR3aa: CSARVLTMGTEAFF

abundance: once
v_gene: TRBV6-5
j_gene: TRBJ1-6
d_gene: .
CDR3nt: TGTGCCAGCAGTTACGAGTATAATTCACCCCTCCACTTT
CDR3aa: CASSYEYNSPLHF

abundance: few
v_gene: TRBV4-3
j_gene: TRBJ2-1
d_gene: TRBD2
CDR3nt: TGCGCCAGCAGCCCTTCCTCAGCGGGAGGGAATTACAATGAGCAGTTCTTC
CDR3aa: CASSPSSAGGNYNEQFF

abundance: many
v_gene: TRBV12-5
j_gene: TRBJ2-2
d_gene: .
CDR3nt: TGTGCTAGTGGTACCCGGCCCCAGGGTAACACCGGGGAGCTGTTTTTT
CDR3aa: CASGTRPQGNTGELFF

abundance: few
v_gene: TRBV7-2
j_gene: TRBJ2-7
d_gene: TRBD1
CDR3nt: TGTGCCAGCAGCTTCCGGGACAGGGGTCTCGACGAGCAGTACTTC
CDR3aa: CASSFRDRGLDEQYF

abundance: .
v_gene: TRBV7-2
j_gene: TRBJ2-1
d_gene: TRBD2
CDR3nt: TGTGCCAGCAGCTTTCCGGAACTAGCGGGATGGAATGAGCAGTTCTTC
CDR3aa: CASSFPELAGWNEQFF

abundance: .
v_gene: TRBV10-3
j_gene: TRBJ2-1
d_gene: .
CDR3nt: TGTGCCATCAGTGAGTCCCACAATGAGCAGTTCTTC
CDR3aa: CAISESHNEQFF

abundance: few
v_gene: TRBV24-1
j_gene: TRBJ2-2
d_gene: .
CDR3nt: TGTGCCACCAGTGATTTGCAACCGACCGGGGAGCTGTTTTTT
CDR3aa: CATSDLQPTGELFF

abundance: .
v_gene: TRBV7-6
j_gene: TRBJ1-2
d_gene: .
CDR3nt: TGTGCCAGCAGCTTGGTTGGGGGTCAGACCTATGGCTACACCTTC
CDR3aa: CASSLVGGQTYGYTF

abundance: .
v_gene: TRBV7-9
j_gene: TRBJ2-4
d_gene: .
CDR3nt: TGTGCCAGCAGCCGAAACCAGGAGTTCAAAAACATTCAGTACTTC
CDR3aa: CASSRNQEFKNIQYF

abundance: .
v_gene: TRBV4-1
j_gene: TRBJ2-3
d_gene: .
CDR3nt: TGCGCCAGCAGCCAAGATGGGGCCCCGGGACTTGCCACAGATACGCAGTATTTT
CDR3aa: CASSQDGAPGLATDTQYF

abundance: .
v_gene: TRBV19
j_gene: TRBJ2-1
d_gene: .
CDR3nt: TGTGCCAGTCGCCCGGACAAAAGCTCCTACAATGAGCAGTTCTTC
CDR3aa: CASRPDKSSYNEQFF

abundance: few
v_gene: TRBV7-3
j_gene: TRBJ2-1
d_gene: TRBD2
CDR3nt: TGTGCCAGCACCTCCGGGACTAGCCCGTTCTTC
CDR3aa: CASTSGTSPFF

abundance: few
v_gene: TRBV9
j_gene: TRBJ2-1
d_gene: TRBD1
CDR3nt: TGTGCCAGCAGCAGCCGACAGGGGGCCTTCCATTTCTCCTACAATGAGCAGTTCTTC
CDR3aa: CASSSRQGAFHFSYNEQFF

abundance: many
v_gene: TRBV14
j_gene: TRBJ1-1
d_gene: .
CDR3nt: TGTGCCAGCAGCCTCCGGAGGGGGAACACTGAAGCTTTCTTT
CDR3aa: CASSLRRGNTEAFF

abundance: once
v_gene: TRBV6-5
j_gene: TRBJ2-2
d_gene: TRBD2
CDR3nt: TGTGCCAGCAGTCTGACTAGCGGGGGGGAGCGCCCCGGGGAGCTGTTTTTT
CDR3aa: CASSLTSGGERPGELFF

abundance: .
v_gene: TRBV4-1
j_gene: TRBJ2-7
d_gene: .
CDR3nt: TGCGCCAGCAGCCAGACTGAGGGGAGCTCCTACGAGCAGTACTTC
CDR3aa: CASSQTEGSSYEQYF

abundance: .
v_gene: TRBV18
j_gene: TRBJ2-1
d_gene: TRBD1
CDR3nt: TGTGCCAGCTCACCGCAGGGGGACGCGGAGCAGTTCTTC
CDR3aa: CASSPQGDAEQFF

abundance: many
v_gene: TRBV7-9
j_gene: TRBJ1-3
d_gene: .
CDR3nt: TGTGCCAGCATCGAAGGGGCCAAGAGCTCTGGAAACACCATATATTTT
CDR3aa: CASIEGAKSSGNTIYF

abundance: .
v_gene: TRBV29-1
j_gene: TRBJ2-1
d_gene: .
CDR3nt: TGCAGCGTTGAAGAACCTACAGTCCACTCCTACAATGAGCAGTTCTTC
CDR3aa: CSVEEPTVHSYNEQFF

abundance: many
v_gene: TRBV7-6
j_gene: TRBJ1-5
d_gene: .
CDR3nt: TGTGCCAGCAGCTTAGTAGCAGACCTTAGCAATCAGCCCCAGCATTTT
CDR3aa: CASSLVADLSNQPQHF

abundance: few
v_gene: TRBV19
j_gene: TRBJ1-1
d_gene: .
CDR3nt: TGTGCCAGTAGTAGAGTTGGGAACACTGAAGCTTTCTTT
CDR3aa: CASSRVGNTEAFF

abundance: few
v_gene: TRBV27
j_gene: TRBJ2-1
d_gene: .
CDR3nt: TGTGCCAGCAGTTTATTTTCAGGGGCTCGGACCTACAATGAGCAGTTCTTC
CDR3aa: CASSLFSGARTYNEQFF

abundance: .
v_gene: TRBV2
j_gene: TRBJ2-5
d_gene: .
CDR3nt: TGTGCCAGCAGTGAAGGTCCTCAAATTTGGGAGACCCAGTACTTC
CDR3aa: CASSEGPQIWETQYF

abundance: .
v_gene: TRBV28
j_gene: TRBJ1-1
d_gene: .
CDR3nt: TGTGCCAGCACTCTGCAACCTGGCACTGAAGCTTTCTTT
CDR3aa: CASTLQPGTEAFF

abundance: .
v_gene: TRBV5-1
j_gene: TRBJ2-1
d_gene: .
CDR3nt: TGCGCCAGCAGCCCATTGTACTCCCCAGGGAGAAACCATGCGGAGCAGTTCTTC
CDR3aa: CASSPLYSPGRNHAEQFF